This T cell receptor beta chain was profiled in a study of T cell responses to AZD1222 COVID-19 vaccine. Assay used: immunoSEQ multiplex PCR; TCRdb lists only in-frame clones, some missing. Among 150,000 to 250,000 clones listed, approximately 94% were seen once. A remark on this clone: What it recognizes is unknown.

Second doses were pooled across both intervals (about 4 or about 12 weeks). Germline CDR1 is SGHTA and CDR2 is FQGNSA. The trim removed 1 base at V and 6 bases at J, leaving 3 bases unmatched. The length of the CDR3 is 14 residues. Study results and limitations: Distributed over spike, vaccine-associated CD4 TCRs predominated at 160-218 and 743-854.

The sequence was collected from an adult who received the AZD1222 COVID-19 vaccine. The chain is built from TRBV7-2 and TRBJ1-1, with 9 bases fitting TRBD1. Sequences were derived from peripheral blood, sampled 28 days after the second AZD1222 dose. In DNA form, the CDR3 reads TGTGCCAGCAGCTTAGGGGACAGGGTTGCTGAAGCTTTCTTT. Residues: CASSLGDRVAEAFF.